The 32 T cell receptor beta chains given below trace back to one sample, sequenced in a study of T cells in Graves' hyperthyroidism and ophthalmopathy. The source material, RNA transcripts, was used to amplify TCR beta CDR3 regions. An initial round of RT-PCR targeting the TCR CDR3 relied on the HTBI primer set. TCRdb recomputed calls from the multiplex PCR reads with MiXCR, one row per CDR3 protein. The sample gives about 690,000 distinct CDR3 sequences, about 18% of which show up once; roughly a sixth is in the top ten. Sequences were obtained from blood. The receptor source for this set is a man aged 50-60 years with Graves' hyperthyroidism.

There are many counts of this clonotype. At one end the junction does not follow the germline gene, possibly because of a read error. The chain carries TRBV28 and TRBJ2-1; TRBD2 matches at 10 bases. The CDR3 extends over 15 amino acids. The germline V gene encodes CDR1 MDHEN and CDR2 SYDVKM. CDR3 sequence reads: CASSLWASGSGEQFF. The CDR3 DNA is TGTGCCAGCAGTCTATGGGCTAGCGGGAGTGGCGAGCAGTTCTTC. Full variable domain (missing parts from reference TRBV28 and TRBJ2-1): DVKVTQSSRYLVKRTGEKVFLECVQDMDHENMFWYRQDPGLGLRLIYFSYDVKMKEKGDIPEGYSVSREKKERFSLILESASTNQTSMYLCASSLWASGSGEQFFGPGTRLTVL.

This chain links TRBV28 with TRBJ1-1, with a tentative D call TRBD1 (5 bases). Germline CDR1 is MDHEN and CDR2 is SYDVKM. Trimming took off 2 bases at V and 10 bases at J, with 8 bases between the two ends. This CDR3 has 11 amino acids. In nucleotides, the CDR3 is TGTGCCAGCAGTTTACAGGGAGGAGCTTTCTTT. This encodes CASSLQGGAFF. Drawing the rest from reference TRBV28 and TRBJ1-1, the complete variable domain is DVKVTQSSRYLVKRTGEKVFLECVQDMDHENMFWYRQDPGLGLRLIYFSYDVKMKEKGDIPEGYSVSREKKERFSLILESASTNQTSMYLCASSLQGGAFFGQGTRLTVV.

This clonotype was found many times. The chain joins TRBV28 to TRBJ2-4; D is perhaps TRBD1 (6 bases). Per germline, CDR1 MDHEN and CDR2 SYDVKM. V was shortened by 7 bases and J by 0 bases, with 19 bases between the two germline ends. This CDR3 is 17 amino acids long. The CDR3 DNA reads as TGTGCCAGCAACCCGGACAGTTTCTCTGAAGCCAAAAACATTCAGTACTTC. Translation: CASNPDSFSEAKNIQYF. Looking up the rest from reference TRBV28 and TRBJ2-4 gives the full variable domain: DVKVTQSSRYLVKRTGEKVFLECVQDMDHENMFWYRQDPGLGLRLIYFSYDVKMKEKGDIPEGYSVSREKKERFSLILESASTNQTSMYLCASNPDSFSEAKNIQYFGAGTRLSVL.

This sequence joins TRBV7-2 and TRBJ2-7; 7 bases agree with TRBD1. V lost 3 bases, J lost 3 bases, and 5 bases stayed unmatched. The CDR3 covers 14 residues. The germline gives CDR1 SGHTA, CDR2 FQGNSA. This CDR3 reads CASSLPGTDYEQYF. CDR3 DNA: TGTGCCAGCAGCTTGCCCGGGACAGACTACGAGCAGTACTTC.

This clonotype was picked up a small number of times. The CDR3 is CASSYSKHSFNGYTF. CDR3 nucleotide sequence: TGTGCCAGCAGTTACTCGAAGCACAGCTTTAATGGCTACACCTTC. V is TRBV6-2 or TRBV6-3 and J is TRBJ1-2; no clear D gene. This CDR3 spans 15 amino acids. With 0 bases removed from V and 6 bases from J, the gap between germline ends came to 14 bases. Germline V gene lookup returns CDR1 MNHEY and CDR2 SVGEGT.

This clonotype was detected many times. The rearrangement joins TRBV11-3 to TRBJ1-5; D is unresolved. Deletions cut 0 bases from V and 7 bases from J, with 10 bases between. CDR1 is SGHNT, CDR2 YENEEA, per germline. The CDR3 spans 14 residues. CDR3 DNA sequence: TGTGCCAGCAGCTTAGACAGGACTGGACAGCCCCAGCATTTT. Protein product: CASSLDRTGQPQHF. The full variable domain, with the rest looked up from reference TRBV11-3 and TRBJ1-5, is EAGVVQSPRYKIIEKKQPVAFWCNPISGHNTLYWYLQNLGQGPELLIRYENEEAVDDSQLPKDRFSAERLKGVDSTLKIQPAELGDSAVYLCASSLDRTGQPQHFGDGTRLSIL.

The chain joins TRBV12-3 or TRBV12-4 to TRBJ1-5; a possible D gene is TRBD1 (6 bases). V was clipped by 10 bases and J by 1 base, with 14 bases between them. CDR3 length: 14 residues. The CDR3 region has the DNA TGTGCCACCCGCGGGGGGCTAAGCAATCAGCCCCAGCATTTT. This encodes CATRGGLSNQPQHF.

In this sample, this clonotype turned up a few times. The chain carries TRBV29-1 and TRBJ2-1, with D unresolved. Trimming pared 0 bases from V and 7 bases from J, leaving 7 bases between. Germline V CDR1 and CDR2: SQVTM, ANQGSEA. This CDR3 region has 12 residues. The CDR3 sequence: CSVEDEVNEQFF. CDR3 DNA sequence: TGCAGCGTTGAAGACGAAGTTAATGAGCAGTTCTTC.

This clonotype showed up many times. The CDR3 is CASSSTSGSVNEQYF. The CDR3 DNA reads TGTGCCAGCAGCTCCACTAGCGGGAGTGTCAACGAGCAGTACTTC. This chain uses TRBV11-2 with TRBJ2-7, with 11 bases identical to TRBD2. The CDR3 extends over 15 amino acids. Germline V gene data show CDR1 as SGHAT and CDR2 as FQNNGV. The junction had 7 bases not matched to a gene; V was cut back by 4 bases and J by 5 bases.

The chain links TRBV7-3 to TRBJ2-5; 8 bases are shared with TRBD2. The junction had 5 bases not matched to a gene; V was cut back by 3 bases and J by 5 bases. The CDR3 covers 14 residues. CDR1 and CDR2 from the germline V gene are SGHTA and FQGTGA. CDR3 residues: CASSFAGGPETQYF. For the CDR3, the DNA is TGTGCCAGCAGCTTTGCGGGAGGCCCTGAGACCCAGTACTTC.

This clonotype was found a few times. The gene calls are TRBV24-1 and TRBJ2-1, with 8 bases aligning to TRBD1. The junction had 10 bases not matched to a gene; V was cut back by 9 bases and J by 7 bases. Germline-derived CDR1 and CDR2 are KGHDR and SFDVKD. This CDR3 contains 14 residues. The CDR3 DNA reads TGTGCCACCCTCGGGACAGGAGGTAGTAATGAGCAGTTCTTC. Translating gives CATLGTGGSNEQFF.

CDR3 bases: TGTGCCAGCAGCGTAGAGGCCGGCAGATTGGGTGGAAACACCATATATTTT. Translation: CASSVEAGRLGGNTIYF. The chain employs TRBV9 and TRBJ1-3; D is unresolved. This CDR3 is built from 17 residues. The germline V gene encodes CDR1 SGDLS and CDR2 YYNGEE. Trimming removed 0 bases from V and 3 bases from J, with 16 bases in between.

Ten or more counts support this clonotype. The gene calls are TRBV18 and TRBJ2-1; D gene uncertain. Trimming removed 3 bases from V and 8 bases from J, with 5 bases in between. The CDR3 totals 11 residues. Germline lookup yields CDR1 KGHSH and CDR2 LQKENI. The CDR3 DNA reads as TGTGCCAGCTCACCCGAGGATGAGCAGTTCTTC. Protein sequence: CASSPEDEQFF.

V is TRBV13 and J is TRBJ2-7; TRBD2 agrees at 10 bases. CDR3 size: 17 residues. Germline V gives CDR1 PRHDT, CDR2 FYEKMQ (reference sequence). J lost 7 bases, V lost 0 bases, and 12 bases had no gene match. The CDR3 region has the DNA TGTGCCAGCAGCTTAGGGGGACAACTAGCGGGAAACGGAGAGCAGTACTTC. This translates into CASSLGGQLAGNGEQYF.

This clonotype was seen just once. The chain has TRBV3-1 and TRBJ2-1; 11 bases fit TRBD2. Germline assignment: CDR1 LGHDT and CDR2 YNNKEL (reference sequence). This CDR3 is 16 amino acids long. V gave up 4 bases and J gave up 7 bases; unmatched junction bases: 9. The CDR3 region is CASSLYTSGSGNEQFF. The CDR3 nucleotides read TGTGCCAGCAGCCTCTACACTAGCGGGAGTGGAAATGAGCAGTTCTTC.

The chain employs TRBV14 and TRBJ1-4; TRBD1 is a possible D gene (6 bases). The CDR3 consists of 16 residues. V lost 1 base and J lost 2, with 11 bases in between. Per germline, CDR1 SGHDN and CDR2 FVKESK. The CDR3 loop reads CASSQVTGSTNEKLFF. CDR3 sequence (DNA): TGTGCCAGCAGCCAAGTTACAGGGAGCACTAATGAAAAACTGTTTTTT.

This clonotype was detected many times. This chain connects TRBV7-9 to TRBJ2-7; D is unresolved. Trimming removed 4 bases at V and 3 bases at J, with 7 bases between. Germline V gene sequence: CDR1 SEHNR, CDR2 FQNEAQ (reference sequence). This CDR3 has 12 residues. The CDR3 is CASSSSYYEQYF. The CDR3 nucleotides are TGTGCCAGCAGCTCCAGCTACTACGAGCAGTACTTC.

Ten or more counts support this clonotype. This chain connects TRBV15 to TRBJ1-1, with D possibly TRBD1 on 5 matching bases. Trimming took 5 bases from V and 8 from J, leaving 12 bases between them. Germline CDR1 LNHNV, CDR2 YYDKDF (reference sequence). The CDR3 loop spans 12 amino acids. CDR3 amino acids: CATSPGAGEAFF. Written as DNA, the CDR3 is TGTGCCACCAGCCCCGGGGCAGGCGAAGCTTTCTTT.

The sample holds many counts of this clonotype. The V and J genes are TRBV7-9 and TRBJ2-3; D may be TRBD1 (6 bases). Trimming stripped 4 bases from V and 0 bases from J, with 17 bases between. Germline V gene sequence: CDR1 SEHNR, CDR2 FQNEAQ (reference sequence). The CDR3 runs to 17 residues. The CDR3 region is CASSSTSTGASTDTQYF. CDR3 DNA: TGTGCCAGCAGCTCAACTTCGACAGGAGCTAGCACAGATACGCAGTATTTT.

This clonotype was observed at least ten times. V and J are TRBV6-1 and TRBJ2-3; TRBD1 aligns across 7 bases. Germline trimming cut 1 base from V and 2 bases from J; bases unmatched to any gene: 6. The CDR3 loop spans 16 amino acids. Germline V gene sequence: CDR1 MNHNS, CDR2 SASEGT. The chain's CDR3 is CASSEVGTVITDTQYF. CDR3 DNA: TGTGCCAGCAGTGAAGTTGGGACAGTAATCACAGATACGCAGTATTTT.

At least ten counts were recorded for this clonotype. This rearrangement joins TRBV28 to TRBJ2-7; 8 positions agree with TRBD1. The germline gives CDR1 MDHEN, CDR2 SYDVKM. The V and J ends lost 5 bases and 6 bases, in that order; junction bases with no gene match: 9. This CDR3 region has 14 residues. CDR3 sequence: CASSTGQEYGEQYF. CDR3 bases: TGTGCCAGCAGTACGGGACAGGAGTACGGCGAGCAGTACTTC.

The CDR3 is CASSYARVATNEKLFF. CDR3 coding DNA: TGTGCCAGCAGTTACGCGAGAGTCGCCACTAATGAAAAACTGTTTTTT. The rearrangement joins TRBV6-5 to TRBJ1-4; D call uncertain. The CDR3 is 16 residues long. The V gene's germline CDR1 is MNHEY and CDR2 SVGAGI. Trimming cost V 2 bases and J 2 bases, with 12 bases left between them.

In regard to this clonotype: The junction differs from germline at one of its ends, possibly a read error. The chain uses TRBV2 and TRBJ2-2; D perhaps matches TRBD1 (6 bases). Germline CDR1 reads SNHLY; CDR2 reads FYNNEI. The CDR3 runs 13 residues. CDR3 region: CTSSTTGIGELFF. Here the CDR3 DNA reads TGTACCAGCAGTACCACAGGGATCGGGGAGCTGTTTTTT.

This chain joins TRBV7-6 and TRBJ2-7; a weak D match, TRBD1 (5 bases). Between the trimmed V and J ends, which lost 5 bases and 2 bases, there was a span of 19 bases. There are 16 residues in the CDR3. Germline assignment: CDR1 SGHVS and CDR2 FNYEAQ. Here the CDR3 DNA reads TGTGCCAGCAGCCACCCCTACCAGGGCAGAACCTACGAGCAGTACTTC. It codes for CASSHPYQGRTYEQYF.

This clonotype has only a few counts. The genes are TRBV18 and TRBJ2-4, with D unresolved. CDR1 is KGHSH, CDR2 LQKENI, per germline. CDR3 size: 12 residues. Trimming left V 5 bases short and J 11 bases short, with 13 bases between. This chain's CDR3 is CASSGPPFFQYF. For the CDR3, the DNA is TGTGCCAGCTCAGGACCTCCCTTCTTTCAGTACTTC.

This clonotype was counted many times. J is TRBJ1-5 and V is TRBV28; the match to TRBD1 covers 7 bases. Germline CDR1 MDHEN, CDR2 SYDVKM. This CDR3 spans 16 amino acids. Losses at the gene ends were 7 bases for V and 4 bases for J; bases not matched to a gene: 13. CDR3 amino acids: CASNKVDRARNQPQHF. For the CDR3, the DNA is TGTGCCAGCAATAAAGTAGACAGGGCGCGGAATCAGCCCCAGCATTTT.

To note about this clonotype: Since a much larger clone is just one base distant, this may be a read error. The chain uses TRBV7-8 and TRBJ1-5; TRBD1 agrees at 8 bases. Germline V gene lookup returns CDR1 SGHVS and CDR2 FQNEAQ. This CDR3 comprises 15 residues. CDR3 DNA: TGTGCCAGCAGCTCAGAGGGACAGGACAATCAGCCCCAGGATTTT. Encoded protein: CASSSEGQDNQPQDF. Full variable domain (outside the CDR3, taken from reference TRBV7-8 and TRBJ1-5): GAGVSQSPRYKVAKRGQDVALRCDPISGHVSLFWYQQALGQGPEFLTYFQNEAQLDKSGLPSDRFFAERPEGSVSTLKIQRTQQEDSAVYLCASSSEGQDNQPQDFGDGTRLSIL.

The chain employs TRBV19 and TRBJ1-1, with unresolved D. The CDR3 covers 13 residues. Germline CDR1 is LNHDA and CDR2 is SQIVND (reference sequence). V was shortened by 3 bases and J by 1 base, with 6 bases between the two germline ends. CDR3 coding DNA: TGTGCCAGTAGTATTGGGAAGAACACTGAAGCTTTCTTT. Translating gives CASSIGKNTEAFF.

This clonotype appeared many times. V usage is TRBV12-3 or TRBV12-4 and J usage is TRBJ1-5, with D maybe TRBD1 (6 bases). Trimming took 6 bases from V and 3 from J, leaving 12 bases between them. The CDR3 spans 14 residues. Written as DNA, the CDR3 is TGTGCCAGCAGGATACAGGGACTCAATCAGCCCCAGCATTTT. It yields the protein CASRIQGLNQPQHF.

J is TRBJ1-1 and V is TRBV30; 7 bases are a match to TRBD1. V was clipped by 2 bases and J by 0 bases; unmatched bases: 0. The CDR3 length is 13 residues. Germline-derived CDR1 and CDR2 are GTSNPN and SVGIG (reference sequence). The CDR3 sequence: CAWSQGVNTEAFF. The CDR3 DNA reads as TGTGCCTGGAGTCAGGGGGTGAACACTGAAGCTTTCTTT.

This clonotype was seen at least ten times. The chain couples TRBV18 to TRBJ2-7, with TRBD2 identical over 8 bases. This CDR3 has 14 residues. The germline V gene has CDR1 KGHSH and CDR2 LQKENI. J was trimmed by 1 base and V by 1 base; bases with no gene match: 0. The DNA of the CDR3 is TGTGCCAGCTCACCACTAGCGGGATCCTACGAGCAGTACTTC. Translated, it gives CASSPLAGSYEQYF. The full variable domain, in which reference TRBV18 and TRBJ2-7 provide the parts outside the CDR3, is NAGVMQNPRHLVRRRGQEARLRCSPMKGHSHVYWYRQLPEEGLKFMVYLQKENIIDESGMPKERFSAEFPKEGPSILRIQQVVRGDSAAYFCASSPLAGSYEQYFGPGTRLTVT.

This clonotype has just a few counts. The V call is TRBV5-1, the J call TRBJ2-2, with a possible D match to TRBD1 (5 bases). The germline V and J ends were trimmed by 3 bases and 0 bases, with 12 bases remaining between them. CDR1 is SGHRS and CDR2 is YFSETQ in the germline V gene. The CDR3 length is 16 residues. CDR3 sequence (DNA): TGCGCCAGCAGCTCATCGATACAGGCGAACACCGGGGAGCTGTTTTTT. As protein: CASSSSIQANTGELFF.